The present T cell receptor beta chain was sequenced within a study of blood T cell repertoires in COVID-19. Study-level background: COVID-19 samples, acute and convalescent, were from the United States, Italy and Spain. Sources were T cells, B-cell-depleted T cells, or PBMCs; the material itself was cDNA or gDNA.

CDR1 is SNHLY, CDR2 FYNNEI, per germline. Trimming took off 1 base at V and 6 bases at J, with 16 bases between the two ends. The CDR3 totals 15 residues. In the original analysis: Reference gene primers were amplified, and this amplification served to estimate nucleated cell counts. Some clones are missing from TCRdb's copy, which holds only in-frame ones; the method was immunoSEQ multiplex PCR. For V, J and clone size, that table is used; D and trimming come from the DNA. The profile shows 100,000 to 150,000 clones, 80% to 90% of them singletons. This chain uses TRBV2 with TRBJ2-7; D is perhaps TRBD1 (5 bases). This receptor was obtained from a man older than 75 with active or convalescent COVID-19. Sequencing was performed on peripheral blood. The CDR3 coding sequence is TGTGCCAGCAGTGAAGGACAGATTGCTCCTGGCGAGCAGTACTTC. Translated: CASSEGQIAPGEQYF. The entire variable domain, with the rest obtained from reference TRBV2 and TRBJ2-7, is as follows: EPEVTQTPSHQVTQMGQEVILRCVPISNHLYFYWYRQILGQKVEFLVSFYNNEISEKSEIFDDQFSVERPDGSNFTLKIRSTKLEDSAMYFCASSEGQIAPGEQYFGPGTRLTVT.